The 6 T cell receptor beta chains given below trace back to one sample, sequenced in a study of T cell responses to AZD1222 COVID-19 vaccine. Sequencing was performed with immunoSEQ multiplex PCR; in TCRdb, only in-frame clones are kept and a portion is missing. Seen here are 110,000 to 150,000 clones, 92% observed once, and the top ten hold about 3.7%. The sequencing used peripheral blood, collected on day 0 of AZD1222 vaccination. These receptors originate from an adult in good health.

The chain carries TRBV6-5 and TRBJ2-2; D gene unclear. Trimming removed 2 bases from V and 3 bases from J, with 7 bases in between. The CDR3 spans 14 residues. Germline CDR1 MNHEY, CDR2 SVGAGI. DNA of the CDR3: TGTGCCAGCAGTTACCACGGTTACACCGGGGAGCTGTTTTTT. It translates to CASSYHGYTGELFF.

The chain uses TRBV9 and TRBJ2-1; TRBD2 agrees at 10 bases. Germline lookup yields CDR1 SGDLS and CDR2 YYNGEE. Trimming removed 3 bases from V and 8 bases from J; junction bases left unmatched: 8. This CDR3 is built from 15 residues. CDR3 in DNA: TGTGCCAGCAGCGGACTAGCGGGTAGTTTAGATGAGCAGTTCTTC. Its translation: CASSGLAGSLDEQFF.

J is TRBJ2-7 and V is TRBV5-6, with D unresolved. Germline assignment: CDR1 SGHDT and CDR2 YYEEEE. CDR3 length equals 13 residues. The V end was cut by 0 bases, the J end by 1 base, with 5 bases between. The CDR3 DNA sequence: TGTGCCAGCAGCTTGGTACAGTCCTACGAGCAGTACTTC. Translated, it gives CASSLVQSYEQYF. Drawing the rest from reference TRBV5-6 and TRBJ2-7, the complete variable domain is DAGVTQSPTHLIKTRGQQVTLRCSPKSGHDTVSWYQQALGQGPQFIFQYYEEEERQRGNFPDRFSGHQFPNYSSELNVNALLLGDSALYLCASSLVQSYEQYFGPGTRLTVT.

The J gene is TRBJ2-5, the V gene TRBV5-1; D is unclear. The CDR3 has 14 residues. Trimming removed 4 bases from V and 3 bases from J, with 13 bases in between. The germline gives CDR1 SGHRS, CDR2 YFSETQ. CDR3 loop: CASSLPRLEETQYF. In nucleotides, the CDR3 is TGCGCCAGCAGCCTCCCCAGGCTAGAAGAGACCCAGTACTTC.

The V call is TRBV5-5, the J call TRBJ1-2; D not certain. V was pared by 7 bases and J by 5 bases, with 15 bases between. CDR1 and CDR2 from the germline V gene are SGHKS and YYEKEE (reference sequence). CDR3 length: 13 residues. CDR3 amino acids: CASGPNARYGYTF. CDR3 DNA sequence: TGTGCCAGCGGGCCTAATGCCCGGTATGGCTACACCTTC. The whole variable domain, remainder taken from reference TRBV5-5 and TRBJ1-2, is DAGVTQSPTHLIKTRGQQVTLRCSPISGHKSVSWYQQVLGQGPQFIFQYYEKEERGRGNFPDRFSARQFPNYSSELNVNALLLGDSALYLCASGPNARYGYTFGSGTRLTVV.

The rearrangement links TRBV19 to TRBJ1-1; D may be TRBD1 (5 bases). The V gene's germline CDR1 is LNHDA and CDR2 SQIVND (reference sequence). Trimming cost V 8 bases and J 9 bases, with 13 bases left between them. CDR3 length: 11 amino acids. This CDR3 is CASQVMGQAFF. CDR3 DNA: TGTGCCAGTCAGGTGATGGGGCAAGCTTTCTTT.